Following are 21 T cell receptor beta chains from one sample sequenced in a study of blood T cell repertoires in COVID-19. Method: immunoSEQ multiplex PCR; TCRdb's copy keeps in-frame clones and lacks some. The data hold 150,000 or so clones, with approximately 84% observed a single time. The sample comprised peripheral blood. The receptors come from a man aged 35-49 years who had recovered from COVID-19.

The chain uses TRBV10-1 and TRBJ1-2; D unclear. The V gene lost 8 bases and the J gene lost 7 bases, with 8 bases spanning the gap. Germline values: CDR1 WNHNN, CDR2 SYGVQD (reference sequence). This CDR3 has 10 amino acids. This CDR3 is CASQMRGYTF. The DNA for the CDR3 is TGCGCCAGCCAAATGCGTGGCTACACCTTC.

A word on this clone: A junction end diverges from the germline sequence, so it may reflect a read error. The rearrangement joins TRBV28 to TRBJ1-2; weak D call: TRBD1 (6 bases). The CDR3 runs 12 residues. Germline values: CDR1 MDHEN, CDR2 SYDVKM. The CDR3 spells CASTLQGGGYTF. CDR3 DNA: TGTGCCAGCACTTTACAGGGAGGCGGCTACACCTTC.

The CDR3 here is CASSLASSYEQYF. Here the CDR3 DNA reads TGTGCCAGCAGCTTAGCTAGCTCCTACGAGCAGTACTTC. This chain joins TRBV13 and TRBJ2-7; the D is unclear. CDR3 size: 13 residues. In germline, CDR1 is PRHDT, CDR2 FYEKMQ (reference sequence). V lost 1 base and J lost 0, with 4 bases in between.

The chain joins TRBV10-2 to TRBJ1-1; TRBD1 matches 7 bases. The CDR3 runs to 13 residues. Per germline, CDR1 WSHSY and CDR2 SAAADI. The ends lost 6 bases at V and 2 bases at J; junction bases unmatched: 3. The CDR3 sequence: CASSRQGNTEAFF. CDR3 nucleotide sequence: TGCGCCAGCAGCCGACAGGGAAACACTGAAGCTTTCTTT.

The rearrangement uses TRBV6-5 and TRBJ1-1; 9 bases map to TRBD1. Unmatched junction bases numbered 5, after V lost 5 bases and J lost 1 base. Germline CDR1 is MNHEY and CDR2 is SVGAGI. The CDR3 contains 15 residues. The CDR3 spells CASSKRGQGNTEAFF. The CDR3 coding sequence is TGTGCCAGCAGTAAAAGGGGACAGGGGAACACTGAAGCTTTCTTT.

The gene calls are TRBV7-8 and TRBJ2-5, with a tentative D call TRBD2 (5 bases). Trimming cost V 3 bases and J 5 bases, with 13 bases left between them. Germline V gene sequence: CDR1 SGHVS, CDR2 FQNEAQ. The CDR3 sequence is 14 residues long. DNA of the CDR3: TGTGCCAGCAGCTTGGGAGTTTTTCAGGAGACCCAGTACTTC. Protein product: CASSLGVFQETQYF.

V and J are TRBV7-8 and TRBJ2-3; 16 bases map to TRBD2. V lost 2 bases to trimming and J lost 1 base; unmatched junction nucleotides: 15. Germline V lookup: CDR1 SGHVS, CDR2 FQNEAQ. This CDR3 is 22 amino acids long. The CDR3 is CASSLSYRGTSGGDAGTDTQYF. CDR3 DNA sequence: TGTGCCAGCAGCTTATCCTACAGAGGGACTAGCGGGGGGGATGCTGGCACAGATACGCAGTATTTT.

The chain carries TRBV5-4 and TRBJ1-6, with a tentative D call TRBD1 (5 bases). The CDR3 loop spans 15 amino acids. Germline loops: CDR1 SGHNT, CDR2 YYREEE (reference sequence). Trimming pared 4 bases from V and 10 bases from J, leaving 18 bases between. For the CDR3, the DNA is TGTGCCAGCAGCGGCCCCGCGGGGGGGGGATCACCCCTCCACTTT. As protein: CASSGPAGGGSPLHF.

A single count supports this clone. CDR3 in DNA: TGCGCCAGCAGCCCCCCCTCAGGACTGCCAAGGGATGAGCAGTTCTTC. Translated: CASSPPSGLPRDEQFF. J is TRBJ2-1 and V is TRBV4-1; possibly TRBD2 for D (5 bases). The CDR3 totals 16 residues. The V and J ends lost 4 bases and 8 bases respectively, with 21 bases between them. Germline CDR1 reads MGHRA; CDR2 reads YSYEKL.

The chain joins TRBV11-3 to TRBJ1-1; 8 nucleotides line up with TRBD1. This CDR3 comprises 15 residues. In germline, CDR1 is SGHNT, CDR2 YENEEA. J was trimmed by 0 bases and V by 10 bases; bases with no gene match: 10. The CDR3 is CATPRRGPLNTEAFF. For the CDR3, the DNA is TGTGCCACCCCACGCAGGGGGCCTTTGAACACTGAAGCTTTCTTT.

This chain uses TRBV28 with TRBJ2-5; 11 nucleotides match TRBD2. The germline CDR1 and CDR2 sequences are MDHEN and SYDVKM. The CDR3 runs 14 residues. The junction had 7 bases not matched to a gene; V was cut back by 6 bases and J by 7 bases. The CDR3, as DNA: TGTGCCAGCAGGGGGACTAGCGGAGGGGGGACCCAGTACTTC. It is translated as CASRGTSGGGTQYF.

The gene calls are TRBV6-5 and TRBJ1-4; TRBD1 is a possible D gene (5 bases). The CDR3 covers 14 residues. V gave up 4 bases and J gave up 7 bases, with 13 bases separating them. Germline CDR1 is MNHEY and CDR2 is SVGAGI. As DNA, the CDR3 is TGTGCCAGCAGTTCCTCCGATACAGGTGAAAAACTGTTTTTT. Encoded protein: CASSSSDTGEKLFF.

This chain links TRBV2 with TRBJ2-3, with 11 bases fitting TRBD2. The CDR3 is made up of 15 amino acids. The germline V gene has CDR1 SNHLY and CDR2 FYNNEI. V lost 3 bases to trimming and J lost 2 bases; unmatched junction nucleotides: 1. DNA for the CDR3: TGTGCCAGCAGTGAGACTAGCGGGACCACAGATACGCAGTATTTT. This sequence encodes CASSETSGTTDTQYF. Together with reference TRBV2 and TRBJ2-3, the CDR3 gives the full variable domain: EPEVTQTPSHQVTQMGQEVILRCVPISNHLYFYWYRQILGQKVEFLVSFYNNEISEKSEIFDDQFSVERPDGSNFTLKIRSTKLEDSAMYFCASSETSGTTDTQYFGPGTRLTVL.

V and J are TRBV4-1 and TRBJ1-1; maybe TRBD1 (6 bases). Trimming pared 3 bases from V and 1 base from J, leaving 12 bases between. CDR1 is MGHRA and CDR2 is YSYEKL in the germline V gene. The CDR3 contains 15 residues. CDR3 in amino acids: CASSHQGQKNTEAFF. Here the CDR3 DNA reads TGCGCCAGCAGCCACCAAGGACAGAAGAACACTGAAGCTTTCTTT.

CDR3 loop: CASSFSRGTEAFF. For the CDR3, the DNA is TGTGCCAGCAGCTTCAGCAGGGGCACTGAAGCTTTCTTT. The rearrangement links TRBV5-4 to TRBJ1-1; weak D call: TRBD1 (6 bases). Germline-derived CDR1 and CDR2 are SGHNT and YYREEE (reference sequence). This CDR3 has 13 residues. V was shortened by 2 bases and J by 4 bases, with 9 bases between the two germline ends.

This clone was detected once. This chain uses TRBV28 with TRBJ1-2; 9 positions agree with TRBD1. Germline V gene data show CDR1 as MDHEN and CDR2 as SYDVKM. This CDR3 has 13 residues. Trimming at V came to 11 bases and at J to 6 bases, leaving 10 bases not matched to a gene. In DNA form, the CDR3 reads TGTGCCGTCCCGGGACAGGGTCGTAATGGCTACACCTTC. Translating it yields CAVPGQGRNGYTF.

This rearrangement joins TRBV7-9 to TRBJ2-3; 12 bases are a match to TRBD2. Germline lookup yields CDR1 SEHNR and CDR2 FQNEAQ (reference sequence). The V and J ends lost 1 base and 8 bases, in that order; junction bases with no gene match: 10. The CDR3 extends over 17 amino acids. CDR3 DNA: TGTGCCAGCAGCTTAGGGGGACTAGCGGGCCCCTTGGGTACGCAGTATTTT. Amino acids: CASSLGGLAGPLGTQYF.

J is TRBJ2-7 and V is TRBV6-8; 9 nucleotides match TRBD1. From germline, CDR1 is MNHGY and CDR2 SAAAGT. The V gene end was trimmed by 10 bases and the J gene end by 0 bases; junction bases not matched to a gene: 19. CDR3 size: 18 residues. Written as DNA, the CDR3 is TGTGCCATCCCCCCCGGGACAGGGTCTCCGTATAGCTCCTACGAGCAGTACTTC. Its protein is CAIPPGTGSPYSSYEQYF.

The CDR3: CASSALRDFSGELFF. The CDR3 nucleotides are TGTGCCAGCAGTGCCCTCCGGGACTTCTCCGGGGAGCTGTTTTTT. The chain couples TRBV27 to TRBJ2-2, with D perhaps matching TRBD2 (6 bases). There are 15 residues in the CDR3. V lost 5 bases, J lost 6 bases, and 16 bases lay in between. Germline CDR1 reads MNHEY; CDR2 reads SMNVEV (reference sequence).

This chain connects TRBV6-1 to TRBJ2-7; D might be TRBD1 (5 bases). Germline V CDR1 and CDR2: MNHNS, SASEGT. V dropped 1 base and J dropped 4 bases, with 17 bases sitting between them. The CDR3 is made up of 16 amino acids. CDR3: CASSEGLTQGWYEQYF. Here the CDR3 DNA reads TGTGCCAGCAGTGAAGGTTTGACGCAGGGTTGGTACGAGCAGTACTTC.

The chain is built from TRBV27 and TRBJ2-7, with D possibly matching TRBD1 (6 bases). The CDR3 spans 15 residues. CDR1 is MNHEY and CDR2 is SMNVEV in the germline V gene (reference sequence). Between the trimmed V and J ends, which lost 6 bases and 6 bases, there was a span of 21 bases. The CDR3 loop reads CASRAPGQRSGEQYF. The CDR3 DNA sequence: TGTGCCAGCAGAGCTCCGGGACAACGGTCAGGCGAGCAGTACTTC.